The 15 T cell receptor beta chains in this list originate from one sample, sequenced in a study of blood T cell repertoires in COVID-19. Produced via immunoSEQ multiplex PCR; TCRdb's table is partial and in-frame only. The table includes 200,000 to 250,000 clones, about 76% detected once. Sequences were obtained from PBMCs or T cells enriched from blood (not recorded which). Receptors originate from a woman between 50 and 59 years old with acute COVID-19.

This rearrangement joins TRBV5-1 to TRBJ2-7; 7 bases match TRBD2. This CDR3 comprises 12 residues. V dropped 7 bases and J dropped 4; count of bases not matched to a gene: 5. The germline CDR1 and CDR2 sequences are SGHRS and YFSETQ. The CDR3 spells CASRDYQYEQYF. The CDR3 region has the DNA TGCGCCAGCCGGGACTACCAGTACGAGCAGTACTTC.

The rearrangement uses TRBV28 and TRBJ2-4; D is unresolved. The V gene's germline CDR1 is MDHEN and CDR2 SYDVKM. The CDR3 spans 16 residues. V was cut by 3 bases and J by 0 bases, with 12 bases left in between. This CDR3 reads CASSFGTSLAKNIQYF. CDR3 sequence (DNA): TGTGCCAGCAGTTTCGGTACCTCACTAGCCAAAAACATTCAGTACTTC.

The chain has TRBV6-5 and TRBJ2-2, with TRBD2 identical over 9 bases. V gave up 8 bases and J gave up 4 bases; unmatched junction bases: 8. The germline CDR1 and CDR2 sequences are MNHEY and SVGAGI. The length of the CDR3 is 15 residues. DNA for the CDR3: TGTGCCAGCTTGAGCAGCGGGGGGCGCACCGGGGAGCTGTTTTTT. Encoded protein: CASLSSGGRTGELFF.

Only one count was recorded for this clone. This chain uses TRBV25-1 with TRBJ2-1, with a tentative D call TRBD2 (7 bases). This CDR3 contains 15 residues. Germline V gives CDR1 MGHDK, CDR2 SYGVNS. V was pared by 3 bases and J by 4 bases, with 13 bases between. CDR3 in amino acids: CASSDTGGPYNEQFF. The CDR3 DNA sequence: TGTGCCAGCAGTGATACGGGGGGCCCTTACAATGAGCAGTTCTTC.

This sequence joins TRBV2 and TRBJ1-5; 7 positions match TRBD1. The CDR3 is made up of 14 amino acids. Germline V gene data show CDR1 as SNHLY and CDR2 as FYNNEI. Germline trimming cut 8 bases from V and 3 bases from J; bases unmatched to any gene: 7. CDR3 nucleotide sequence: TGTGCCAGCCGGGACAGAGACATCAATCAGCCCCAGCATTTT. Translation: CASRDRDINQPQHF. The full variable domain, rest sourced from reference TRBV2 and TRBJ1-5, is EPEVTQTPSHQVTQMGQEVILRCVPISNHLYFYWYRQILGQKVEFLVSFYNNEISEKSEIFDDQFSVERPDGSNFTLKIRSTKLEDSAMYFCASRDRDINQPQHFGDGTRLSIL.

This rearrangement joins TRBV5-8 to TRBJ1-1; 8 bases map to TRBD1. V lost 9 bases to trimming and J lost 4 bases; unmatched junction nucleotides: 5. Germline V gene data show CDR1 as SGHTS and CDR2 as YDEGEE. This CDR3 spans 12 amino acids. The CDR3 bases are TGTGCCACTCGGACAGGGCCCACTGAAGCTTTCTTT. This gives the protein CATRTGPTEAFF.

V and J are TRBV28 and TRBJ1-1; 8 nucleotides agree with TRBD1. The CDR3 is made up of 15 amino acids. CDR1 and CDR2 from the germline V gene are MDHEN and SYDVKM. The trim removed 3 bases at V and 5 bases at J, leaving 8 bases unmatched. The CDR3 DNA reads TGTGCCAGCAGTTTTGGGCAGGGGGCACAAACTGAAGCTTTCTTT. Protein product: CASSFGQGAQTEAFF.

This chain connects TRBV6-5 to TRBJ2-7; no reliable D call. The V and J ends lost 2 bases and 2 bases respectively, with 7 bases between them. This CDR3 is built from 13 residues. Germline-derived CDR1 and CDR2 are MNHEY and SVGAGI. DNA of the CDR3: TGTGCCAGCAGTTACGGCAGGACCTACGAGCAGTACTTC. This translates into CASSYGRTYEQYF.

The genes are TRBV5-6 and TRBJ2-1, with 9 bases lining up with TRBD1. Germline values: CDR1 SGHDT, CDR2 YYEEEE. The CDR3 totals 16 residues. V was clipped by 1 base and J by 5 bases; unmatched bases: 7. CDR3 region: CASSLRPGQGNNEQFF. The CDR3 DNA sequence: TGTGCCAGCAGCTTGAGACCGGGACAGGGCAACAATGAGCAGTTCTTC.

The genes are TRBV7-3 and TRBJ2-7, with D unclear. The ends were cut back, 2 bases at V and 2 bases at J, with 7 bases in the middle. Germline values: CDR1 SGHTA, CDR2 FQGTGA. The CDR3 is made up of 13 amino acids. The CDR3 here is CASSLWATYEQYF. The CDR3 region has the DNA TGTGCCAGCAGCTTATGGGCCACCTACGAGCAGTACTTC.

The DNA for the CDR3 is TGTGCCAGTGGAGTAGCGGGGGGAACAGATACGCAGTATTTT. Its protein is CASGVAGGTDTQYF. The chain joins TRBV19 to TRBJ2-3, with 10 bases aligning to TRBD2. J lost 3 bases, V lost 8 bases, and 5 bases had no gene match. The CDR3 extends over 14 amino acids. Germline CDR1 reads LNHDA; CDR2 reads SQIVND (reference sequence).

V and J are TRBV10-3 and TRBJ1-2; 7 bases line up with TRBD1. The CDR3 is 15 amino acids. In germline, CDR1 is ENHRY, CDR2 SYGVKD. With 0 bases clipped from V and 8 bases from J, the junction kept 9 bases outside the gene matches. The CDR3: CAISESTGVVRGYTF. Written as DNA, the CDR3 is TGTGCCATCAGTGAGTCTACAGGGGTTGTCCGGGGCTACACCTTC.

This chain links TRBV25-1 with TRBJ2-3; TRBD2 matches at 7 bases. Germline lookup yields CDR1 MGHDK and CDR2 SYGVNS. The CDR3 spans 15 residues. Trimming took 7 bases from V and 3 from J; bases not matched to a gene: 10. CDR3 region: CASNAAGRGTDTQYF. CDR3 coding DNA: TGTGCCAGCAATGCGGCAGGGAGGGGAACAGATACGCAGTATTTT.

This chain connects TRBV29-1 to TRBJ2-7; the D is unclear. Germline V gives CDR1 SQVTM, CDR2 ANQGSEA. Trimming stripped 4 bases from V and 4 bases from J, with 8 bases between. The CDR3 spans 11 residues. The CDR3 sequence is CSVVRSYEQYF. The CDR3 nucleotides are TGCAGCGTTGTCCGGTCTTACGAGCAGTACTTC.

The chain uses TRBV5-1 and TRBJ1-1; TRBD1 agrees at 9 bases. V lost 0 bases to trimming and J lost 0 bases; unmatched junction nucleotides: 3. The CDR3 has 16 amino acids. Per germline, CDR1 SGHRS and CDR2 YFSETQ. CDR3 DNA: TGCGCCAGCAGCTTGGAGGGGACAGGGATGAACACTGAAGCTTTCTTT. Residues: CASSLEGTGMNTEAFF.